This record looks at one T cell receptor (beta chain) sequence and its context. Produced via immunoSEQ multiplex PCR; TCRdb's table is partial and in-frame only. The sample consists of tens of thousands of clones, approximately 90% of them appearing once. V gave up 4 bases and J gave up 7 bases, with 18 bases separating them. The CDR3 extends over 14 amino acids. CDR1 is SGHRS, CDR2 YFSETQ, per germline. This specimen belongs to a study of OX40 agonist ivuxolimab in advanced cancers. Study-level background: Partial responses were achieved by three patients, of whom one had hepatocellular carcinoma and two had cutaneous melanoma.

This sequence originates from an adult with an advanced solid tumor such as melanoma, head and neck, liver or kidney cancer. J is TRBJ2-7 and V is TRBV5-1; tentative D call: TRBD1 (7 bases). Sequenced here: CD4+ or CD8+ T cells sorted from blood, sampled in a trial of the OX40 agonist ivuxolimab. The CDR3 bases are TGCGCCAGCAGCCCGGTTGACAGGGCGGGGGAGCAGTACTTC. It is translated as CASSPVDRAGEQYF.